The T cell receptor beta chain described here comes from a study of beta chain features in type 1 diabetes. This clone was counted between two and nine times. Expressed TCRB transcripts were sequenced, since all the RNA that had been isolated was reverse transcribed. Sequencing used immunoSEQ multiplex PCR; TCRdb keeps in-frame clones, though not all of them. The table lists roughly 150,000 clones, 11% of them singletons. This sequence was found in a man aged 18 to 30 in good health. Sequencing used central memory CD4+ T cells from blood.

CDR3 bases: TGCGCCAGCAGCCCCGGGACAGGGAAAGGCGAGCAGTACTTC. As protein: CASSPGTGKGEQYF. The rearrangement links TRBV5-1 to TRBJ2-7; TRBD1 agrees at 9 bases. Trimming removed 4 bases from V and 6 bases from J; junction bases left unmatched: 8. The CDR3 is 14 amino acids. Germline CDR1 is SGHRS and CDR2 is YFSETQ.